Reported below is one T cell receptor (beta chain). Its cognate antigen is unknown. Disease duration was under 3 months in the ophthalmopathy patients, who also had a Clinical Activity Score of at least 3 and a NOSPECS grade of at least 4. Diagnoses were made from clinical symptoms, serum measures (thyroxine and TRAb), thyroid ultrasound and orbital computed tomography. TCR beta CDR3 regions were amplified from RNA. RT-PCR in the first round (using the HTBI primer set) targeted the TCR CDR3. TCRdb passed the multiplex PCR reads through MiXCR, listing each CDR3 protein once. The sample has around 56,000 distinct CDR3 sequences, around 53% seen once. The germline CDR1 and CDR2 sequences are DFQATT and SNEGSKA (reference sequence). V was shortened by 2 bases and J by 7 bases, with 9 bases between the two germline ends. CDR3 length: 11 amino acids. The data belong to a study of T cells in Graves' hyperthyroidism and ophthalmopathy.

General study findings and limits: Most expanded thyroid clonotypes above 0.001 recurred in blood. Patients with ophthalmopathy were separated from those with stable hyperthyroidism by a 13 V-J model.

Sequenced material: blood. The genes are TRBV20-1 and TRBJ2-7; D is unclear. This TCR was sampled from a woman aged 60-75 years with Graves' ophthalmopathy. The CDR3 region is CSARSSVEQYF. The CDR3 nucleotides are TGCAGTGCTAGAAGTTCCGTGGAGCAGTACTTC.